This T cell receptor (beta chain) was retrieved from a study of shared clonotypes between healthy human individuals. A note on this clone: What it binds is not known. This specimen includes other DNA sequences encoding the same CDR3.

Measured with immunoSEQ multiplex PCR; TCRdb has only the in-frame clones, and not every one. Here the sample spans roughly 1,500,000 clones, approximately 98% being singletons. This CDR3 is 14 amino acids long. Losses at the gene ends were 2 bases for V and 2 bases for J; bases not matched to a gene: 3. Germline V gene data show CDR1 as KGHSH and CDR2 as LQKENI. Study results and limitations: Between a few donors, naive CD4 clonotypes were shared at a level of approximately 5%. At large depth, rarefaction still showed sorted-subset sequencing to be incomplete. On the whole, naive subsets had larger estimated richness than memory subsets had.

The sequence derives from a man aged 25-40 years in good health. Sample: naive CD4+ T cells sorted from blood. This sample's subset: CD45RA+ positively selected. J is TRBJ2-7 and V is TRBV18; 7 nucleotides match TRBD1. The CDR3 DNA follows: TGTGCCAGCTCACCAAGCAGGGGGACCTACGAGCAGTACTTC. Translation gives CASSPSRGTYEQYF.